Listed below are T cell receptor beta chains from one sample, sequenced in a study of OX40 agonist ivuxolimab in advanced cancers. Sequencing was performed with immunoSEQ multiplex PCR; in TCRdb, only in-frame clones are kept and a portion is missing. The sample includes roughly 63,000 clones, approximately 86% of them seen just once. The sequencing here drew on CD4+ or CD8+ T cells sorted from blood, taken in a trial of the OX40 agonist ivuxolimab. These receptors were obtained from an adult with an advanced solid tumor such as melanoma, head and neck, liver or kidney cancer. Each CDR3 is given with its conserved first and last residue. D genes are given only for firm matches.

d_gene	v_gene	j_gene	len	CDR3aa	CDR3nt
TRBD1	TRBV18	TRBJ1-5	13	CASSPDRGQPQHF	TGTGCCAGCTCTCCGGACAGGGGGCAGCCCCAGCATTTT
TRBD1	TRBV2	TRBJ2-5	11	CAGDRGETQYF	TGTGCCGGCGACAGGGGAGAGACCCAGTACTTC
.	TRBV4-2	TRBJ2-3	14	CASSQDWSTDTQYF	TGTGCCAGCAGCCAAGACTGGAGCACAGATACGCAGTATTTT
.	TRBV4-1	TRBJ1-1	16	CASSQDDAVQGTEAFF	TGCGCCAGCAGCCAAGACGATGCGGTTCAGGGAACTGAAGCTTTCTTT
TRBD1	TRBV25-1	TRBJ1-1	13	CASGTGRWAEAFF	TGTGCCAGCGGGACAGGGAGGTGGGCTGAAGCTTTCTTT
.	TRBV18	TRBJ2-1	14	CASSLTDLYNEQFF	TGTGCCAGCTCACTGACTGACCTATACAATGAGCAGTTCTTC
.	TRBV7-2	TRBJ1-3	17	CASSLTGLVNSGNTIYF	TGTGCCAGCAGCTTAACAGGGTTAGTTAACTCTGGAAACACCATATATTTT
TRBD1	TRBV5-4	TRBJ1-5	15	CASSRQGGEDQPQHF	TGTGCCAGCAGCAGACAGGGGGGCGAGGATCAGCCCCAGCATTTT
.	TRBV9	TRBJ2-2	14	CAGGTDPNTGELFF	TGTGCCGGAGGGACAGATCCGAACACCGGGGAGCTGTTTTTT
TRBD2	TRBV7-9	TRBJ2-3	16	CASSTRTSGRGDTQYF	TGTGCCAGCAGCACTCGGACTAGCGGGAGGGGGGATACGCAGTATTTT
TRBD1	TRBV28	TRBJ2-3	15	CASKPSGGVTDTQYF	TGTGCCAGCAAACCTTCAGGGGGCGTAACAGATACGCAGTATTTT
TRBD2	TRBV28	TRBJ2-2	20	CASSLGYSASGESNTGELFF	TGTGCCAGCAGTTTAGGTTATTCTGCTAGCGGCGAGTCGAACACCGGGGAGCTGTTTTTT
.	TRBV11-2	TRBJ2-3	15	CASSQTVGGTDTQYF	TGTGCCAGCAGCCAGACGGTAGGGGGCACAGATACGCAGTATTTT